Included here is one T cell receptor (beta chain) sequence, with context. The antigen remains unidentified. The CDR3 extends over 13 amino acids. Germline V gives CDR1 SGHTA, CDR2 FQGNSA. V was trimmed by 5 bases and J by 7 bases, leaving 15 bases between them. Oncomine TCR Beta short-read sequencing was applied to DNA from cultured CD4+ T cells. TCRdb processed the PCR reads anew with MiXCR; each CDR3 protein has one entry. Among under 25,000 distinct CDR3 sequences listed, 44% were seen once. The data belong to a study of vaccination and CD4 T cells after COVID-19. Study overall: There were six male and four female convalescents, and two of them were Hispanic. Culture controls were given either a CEFX pool, an HIV-1 Nef pool, or no peptide. Notes on the study in general: Convalescent patients had 304 of 307 vaccine-specific clones showing spike mono-reactivity. The rise in median SARS-CoV-2-reactive clonotypes, from roughly 22 to 38, was not significant.

Treatment noted: approximately 9-day PBMC culture with coronavirus spike peptide pools or control peptides (ViraFEST assay). The TCR originated in a human donor who had recovered from COVID-19. This sample comprised CD4+ T cells from blood, cultured in vitro, obtained before SARS-CoV-2 vaccination. The V call is TRBV7-2, the J call TRBJ2-7; D uncertain. The CDR3 bases are TGTGCCAGCAGCCCAACTCAAAGGCGGGAGCAGTACTTC. Its protein product is CASSPTQRREQYF. The variable domain in full, with the rest retrieved from reference TRBV7-2 and TRBJ2-7, is GAGVSQSPSNKVTEKGKDVELRCDPISGHTALYWYRQSLGQGLEFLIYFQGNSAPDKSGLPSDRFSAERTGGSVSTLTIQRTQQEDSAVYLCASSPTQRREQYFGPGTRLTVT.